One sample yielded the 8 T cell receptor beta chains listed below, sequenced in a study of T cells in Graves' hyperthyroidism and ophthalmopathy. The source material, RNA transcripts, was used to amplify TCR beta CDR3 regions. The HTBI primer set drove a first-round RT-PCR of the TCR CDR3. TCRdb independently ran MiXCR on the multiplex PCR reads; one entry per CDR3 protein. The profile shows some 500,000 distinct CDR3 sequences, approximately 14% of them singletons. The sample taken for sequencing was blood. These receptor sequences come from a woman younger than 30 with Graves' hyperthyroidism.

Remarks on this clonotype: Germline is not matched at one junction end, which may reflect a read error. V and J are TRBV18 and TRBJ1-4, with D maybe TRBD1 (6 bases). Germline CDR1 and CDR2: KGHSH and LQKENI. The CDR3 is 15 residues long. CDR3 DNA sequence: TGTGCCAGCTCGCCACCGACAGGCACTAATGAAAAACTGTTTTTT. Translating gives CASSPPTGTNEKLFF. The whole variable domain, filled in from reference TRBV18 and TRBJ1-4, reads NAGVMQNPRHLVRRRGQEARLRCSPMKGHSHVYWYRQLPEEGLKFMVYLQKENIIDESGMPKERFSAEFPKEGPSILRIQQVVRGDSAAYFCASSPPTGTNEKLFFGSGTQLSVL.

This clonotype has ten or more counts. The chain is built from TRBV12-3 or TRBV12-4 and TRBJ2-1; 12 nucleotides line up with TRBD2. J lost 5 bases, V lost 6 bases, and 14 bases had no gene match. The CDR3 contains 18 residues. The CDR3 region is CASSPHIGTSGSNNEQFF. The CDR3 DNA reads TGTGCCAGCAGCCCCCACATTGGGACTAGCGGGTCAAACAATGAGCAGTTCTTC.

In its sample, this clonotype was seen many times. V and J are TRBV27 and TRBJ2-1, with 9 bases identical to TRBD2. There are 15 residues in the CDR3. Germline V gives CDR1 MNHEY, CDR2 SMNVEV (reference sequence). V was pared by 7 bases and J by 5 bases, with 9 bases of the junction left unmatched. The CDR3 DNA reads as TGTGCCAGCACCTTAATGGCGGGAGGGCACAATGAGCAGTTCTTC. Its protein is CASTLMAGGHNEQFF.

This clonotype was seen many times. For the CDR3, the DNA is TGCAGTGCTAGGCGGGACGGGACCCGAAGTACGCAGTATTTT. Translation: CSARRDGTRSTQYF. The V call is TRBV20-1, the J call TRBJ2-3; a possible D gene is TRBD2 (6 bases). Germline CDR1 and CDR2: DFQATT and SNEGSKA (reference sequence). V was shortened by 3 bases and J by 8 bases, with 18 bases between the two germline ends. The CDR3 is made up of 14 amino acids.

This clonotype was picked up many times. The J gene is TRBJ2-6, the V gene TRBV12-5, with 7 bases aligning to TRBD2. Trimming cost V 5 bases and J 5 bases; bases outside gene matches: 6. Germline CDR1 reads LGHNT; CDR2 reads FRNRAP. This CDR3 has 15 residues. For the CDR3, the DNA is TGTGCTAGTGGTCTCGGGACTACTCGGGCCAACGTCCTGACTTTC. The encoded protein is CASGLGTTRANVLTF.

The genes are TRBV19 and TRBJ1-5, with 10 bases fitting TRBD1. Germline CDR1 LNHDA, CDR2 SQIVND (reference sequence). V shed 5 bases and J 5 bases; nucleotides not matched to a gene: 12. The CDR3 has 17 residues. The CDR3 sequence is CASSLLRDRGSYQPQHF. As DNA, the CDR3 is TGTGCCAGTAGTCTACTCCGGGACAGGGGCTCTTATCAGCCCCAGCATTTT.

The chain links TRBV20-1 to TRBJ2-1, with D perhaps given as TRBD1 or TRBD2 (6 bases each). The CDR3 extends over 12 amino acids. Deletions cut 6 bases from V and 8 bases from J, with 14 bases between. Germline CDR1 is DFQATT and CDR2 is SNEGSKA (reference sequence). The CDR3 loop is CSALGGWDEQFF. The CDR3 DNA follows: TGCAGTGCACTAGGGGGGTGGGATGAGCAGTTCTTC.

The genes are TRBV7-9 and TRBJ2-4; TRBD1 is a possible D gene (7 bases). Germline V lookup: CDR1 SEHNR, CDR2 FQNEAQ (reference sequence). V gave up 1 base and J gave up 8 bases, with 18 bases separating them. CDR3 length: 16 residues. The CDR3 here is CASSLDRREQGDIQYF. The CDR3 DNA reads as TGTGCCAGCAGCTTAGATCGTCGGGAGCAGGGGGACATTCAGTACTTC.